The 18 T cell receptor beta chains below come from one sample, sequenced in a study of blood T cell repertoires in COVID-19. Profiled with immunoSEQ multiplex PCR; TCRdb holds only in-frame clones, not every one. The sample carries roughly 70,000 clones, around 75% recorded once. The sample comprised peripheral blood. The receptors here all came from a man between 65 and 85 years old with acute or convalescent COVID-19.

This clone has more than one count but fewer than ten. The rearrangement joins TRBV12-3 or TRBV12-4 to TRBJ1-1; possible D gene TRBD1, 6 bases. Trimming removed 7 bases from V and 6 bases from J, with 15 bases in between. CDR3 length: 13 amino acids. CDR3 loop: CASTSDSVSEAFF. The DNA of the CDR3 is TGTGCCAGCACTTCGGACAGCGTATCTGAAGCTTTCTTT.

The V and J genes are TRBV28 and TRBJ1-1; D might be TRBD1 (5 bases). This CDR3 has 15 residues. CDR1 and CDR2 (germline): MDHEN, SYDVKM. Trimming cost V 5 bases and J 0 bases, with 13 bases left between them. CDR3 nucleotide sequence: TGTGCCAGCAGTGCTCCAGGGAAGGTGAACACTGAAGCTTTCTTT. Translated: CASSAPGKVNTEAFF.

The chain joins TRBV2 to TRBJ2-1; 9 nucleotides line up with TRBD1. V lost 3 bases to trimming and J lost 5 bases; unmatched junction nucleotides: 5. Germline assignment: CDR1 SNHLY and CDR2 FYNNEI. This CDR3 has 15 amino acids. CDR3 loop: CASSEQQGAHNEQFF. The CDR3 region has the DNA TGTGCCAGCAGTGAGCAACAGGGGGCCCACAATGAGCAGTTCTTC.

The chain joins TRBV27 to TRBJ2-1; D may be TRBD2 (6 bases). Germline V gives CDR1 MNHEY, CDR2 SMNVEV (reference sequence). The CDR3 sequence is 13 residues long. V was clipped by 3 bases and J by 5 bases, with 8 bases between them. CDR3 nucleotides: TGTGCCAGCAGTTTGACTAGGAACAATGAGCAGTTCTTC. Protein product: CASSLTRNNEQFF.

The V gene is TRBV4-1, the J gene TRBJ2-2; D is unclear. Trimming left V 4 bases short and J 4 bases short, with 7 bases between. The CDR3 is 13 amino acids. Per germline, CDR1 MGHRA and CDR2 YSYEKL. For the CDR3, the DNA is TGCGCCAGCAGCCCCTCGTTCACCGGGGAGCTGTTTTTT. Amino acid sequence: CASSPSFTGELFF.

In its sample, this clone was seen a few times. This sequence joins TRBV11-3 and TRBJ2-7, with 9 positions matching TRBD1. The CDR3 length is 14 residues. V lost 5 bases and J lost 2; bases outside the gene matches: 4. CDR1 SGHNT and CDR2 YENEEA come from the germline V gene. For the CDR3, the DNA is TGTGCCAGCAGCCGGACAGGGGACCCCTACGAGCAGTACTTC. Protein product: CASSRTGDPYEQYF.

The V gene is TRBV7-9, the J gene TRBJ2-7; 7 bases are a match to TRBD1. The CDR3 is 13 residues long. Germline V gene lookup returns CDR1 SEHNR and CDR2 FQNEAQ (reference sequence). V dropped 1 base and J dropped 6; count of bases not matched to a gene: 3. This CDR3 reads CASSLGQGREQYF. As DNA, the CDR3 is TGTGCCAGCAGCTTAGGACAGGGTCGCGAGCAGTACTTC.

The V call is TRBV6-4, the J call TRBJ2-4; 10 bases are shared with TRBD1. Trimming took 10 bases from V and 7 from J; bases not matched to a gene: 7. Germline CDR1 MRHNA, CDR2 SNTAGT. This CDR3 is 13 amino acids long. CDR3 sequence: CATSTGGSNIQYF. DNA of the CDR3: TGTGCCACCTCGACAGGGGGCTCTAACATTCAGTACTTC.

The V gene is TRBV7-6, the J gene TRBJ2-1; D may be TRBD1 (5 bases). Trimming shortened V by 0 bases and J by 3 bases, and 12 bases separated the two germline ends. This CDR3 contains 16 residues. In germline, CDR1 is SGHVS, CDR2 FNYEAQ. The CDR3 sequence is CASSLAGASFYNEQFF. CDR3 DNA sequence: TGTGCCAGCAGCTTAGCAGGGGCGTCTTTCTACAATGAGCAGTTCTTC.

V gene TRBV23-1 combines with J gene TRBJ2-3, with 9 bases aligning to TRBD1. TRBV23-1 belongs to the ORF category, with a function that is uncertain. This CDR3 has 21 residues. V was clipped by 0 bases and J by 2 bases; unmatched bases: 18. CDR3 sequence: CASSQSVLGTGTNEVTDTQYF. CDR3 nucleotide sequence: TGCGCCAGCAGTCAATCGGTTTTGGGGACAGGGACTAATGAGGTCACAGATACGCAGTATTTT.

In this sample, this clone turned up a few times. CDR3 nucleotide sequence: TGTGCCAGCAGTCCCCCGGGTTTTCGAAACACCATATATTTT. Translating it yields CASSPPGFRNTIYF. The J gene is TRBJ1-3, the V gene TRBV5-6; D not resolved. The CDR3 is made up of 14 amino acids. CDR1 and CDR2 (germline): SGHDT, YYEEEE. V lost 5 bases, J lost 5 bases, and 14 bases lay in between.

The chain has TRBV7-9 and TRBJ1-3; weak D call: TRBD1 (6 bases). The CDR3 contains 16 residues. Trimming left V 5 bases short and J 0 bases short, with 14 bases between. The germline V gene has CDR1 SEHNR and CDR2 FQNEAQ (reference sequence). This chain's CDR3 is CASSPRTVTSGNTIYF. Here the CDR3 DNA reads TGTGCCAGCAGCCCCCGGACAGTTACCTCTGGAAACACCATATATTTT.

This chain links TRBV6-5 with TRBJ2-7, with 7 nucleotides matching TRBD1. This CDR3 is built from 15 residues. The germline V gene encodes CDR1 MNHEY and CDR2 SVGAGI. Germline trimming cut 2 bases from V and 1 base from J; bases unmatched to any gene: 5. CDR3 amino acids: CASSYGTVPSYEQYF. In DNA, the CDR3 is TGTGCCAGCAGTTACGGGACAGTCCCATCCTACGAGCAGTACTTC.

V gene TRBV7-9 combines with J gene TRBJ2-1; D is unclear. CDR3 size: 16 residues. The V gene lost 5 bases and the J gene lost 3 bases, with 17 bases spanning the gap. From germline, CDR1 is SEHNR and CDR2 FQNEAQ (reference sequence). Here the CDR3 DNA reads TGTGCCAGCAGCCCGTCCCGGTCCCCTTTCTACAATGAGCAGTTCTTC. Its translation is CASSPSRSPFYNEQFF.

A few counts support this clone. This chain connects TRBV5-4 to TRBJ1-1, with a possible D match to TRBD1 (5 bases). Trimming took off 5 bases at V and 3 bases at J, with 11 bases between the two ends. Germline CDR1 is SGHNT and CDR2 is YYREEE (reference sequence). CDR3 length equals 13 residues. The CDR3 protein is CASRASRDTEAFF. CDR3 DNA: TGTGCCAGCAGGGCGAGCAGGGACACTGAAGCTTTCTTT. The full variable domain, completed using reference TRBV5-4 and TRBJ1-1, is ETGVTQSPTHLIKTRGQQVTLRCSSQSGHNTVSWYQQALGQGPQFIFQYYREEENGRGNFPPRFSGLQFPNYSSELNVNALELDDSALYLCASRASRDTEAFFGQGTRLTVV.

J is TRBJ1-5 and V is TRBV19, with D possibly TRBD1 on 6 matching bases. The V gene lost 3 bases and the J gene lost 2 bases, with 14 bases spanning the gap. This CDR3 contains 16 residues. The germline gives CDR1 LNHDA, CDR2 SQIVND (reference sequence). CDR3 loop: CASSMKGGGGNQPQHF. Written as DNA, the CDR3 is TGTGCCAGTAGTATGAAGGGGGGAGGGGGCAATCAGCCCCAGCATTTT.

The rearrangement uses TRBV6-5 and TRBJ2-7, with D perhaps TRBD1 (5 bases). The V gene lost 10 bases and the J gene lost 4 bases, with 20 bases spanning the gap. Germline-derived CDR1 and CDR2 are MNHEY and SVGAGI. The CDR3 has 14 residues. The CDR3 loop is CATRRFQPGYEQYF. The CDR3 region has the DNA TGTGCCACAAGAAGGTTTCAGCCAGGGTACGAGCAGTACTTC.

The V gene is TRBV27, the J gene TRBJ1-1; D call uncertain. CDR3 length: 13 amino acids. V was pared by 1 base and J by 4 bases, with 7 bases between. Germline CDR1 and CDR2: MNHEY and SMNVEV (reference sequence). The CDR3 DNA sequence: TGTGCCAGCAGTTTATGGGAGGGCACTGAAGCTTTCTTT. This codes for CASSLWEGTEAFF.